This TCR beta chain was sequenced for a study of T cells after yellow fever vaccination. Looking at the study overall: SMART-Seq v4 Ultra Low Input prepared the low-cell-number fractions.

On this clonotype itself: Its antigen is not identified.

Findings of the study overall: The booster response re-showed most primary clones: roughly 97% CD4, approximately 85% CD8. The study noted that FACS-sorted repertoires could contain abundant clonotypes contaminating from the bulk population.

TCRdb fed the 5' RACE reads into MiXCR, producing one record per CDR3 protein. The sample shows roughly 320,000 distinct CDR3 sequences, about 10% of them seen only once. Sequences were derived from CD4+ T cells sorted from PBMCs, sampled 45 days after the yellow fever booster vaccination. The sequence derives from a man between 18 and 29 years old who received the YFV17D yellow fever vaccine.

The CDR3 bases are TGCAGCGTCCCGGTTGGTAGGGGGCCGAACACTGAAGCTTTCTTT. It codes for CSVPVGRGPNTEAFF. The chain carries TRBV29-1 and TRBJ1-1, with TRBD1 identical over 7 bases. Germline CDR1 SQVTM, CDR2 ANQGSEA. The V gene end was trimmed by 6 bases and the J gene end by 1 base; junction bases not matched to a gene: 11. This CDR3 is built from 15 residues.